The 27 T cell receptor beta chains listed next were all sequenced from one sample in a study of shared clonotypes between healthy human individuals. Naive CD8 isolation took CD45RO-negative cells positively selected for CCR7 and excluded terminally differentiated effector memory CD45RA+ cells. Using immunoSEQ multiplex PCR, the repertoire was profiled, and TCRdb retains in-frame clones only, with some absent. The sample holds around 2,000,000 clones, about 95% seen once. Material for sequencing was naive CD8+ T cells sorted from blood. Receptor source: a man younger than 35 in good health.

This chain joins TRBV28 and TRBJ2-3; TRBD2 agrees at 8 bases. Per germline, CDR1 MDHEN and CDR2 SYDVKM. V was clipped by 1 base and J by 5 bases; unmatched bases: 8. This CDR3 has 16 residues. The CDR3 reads CASSLSLAGQVDTQYF. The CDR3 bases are TGTGCCAGCAGTTTATCCCTAGCGGGTCAGGTAGATACGCAGTATTTT.

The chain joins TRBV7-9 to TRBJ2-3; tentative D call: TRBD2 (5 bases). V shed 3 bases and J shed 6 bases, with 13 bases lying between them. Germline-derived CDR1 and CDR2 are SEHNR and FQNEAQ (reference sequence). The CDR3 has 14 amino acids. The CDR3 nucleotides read TGTGCCAGCAGCTTGGAAACAACTAGTGATACGCAGTATTTT. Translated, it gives CASSLETTSDTQYF. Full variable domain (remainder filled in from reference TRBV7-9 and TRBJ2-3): DTGVSQNPRHKITKRGQNVTFRCDPISEHNRLYWYRQTLGQGPEFLTYFQNEAQLEKSRLLSDRFSAERPKGSFSTLEIQRTEQGDSAMYLCASSLETTSDTQYFGPGTRLTVL.

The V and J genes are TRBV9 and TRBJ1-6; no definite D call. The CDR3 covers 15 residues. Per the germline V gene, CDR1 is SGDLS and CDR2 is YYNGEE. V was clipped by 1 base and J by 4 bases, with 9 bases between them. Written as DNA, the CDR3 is TGTGCCAGCAGCGTATGGGATCTTTATAATTCACCCCTCCACTTT. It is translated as CASSVWDLYNSPLHF.

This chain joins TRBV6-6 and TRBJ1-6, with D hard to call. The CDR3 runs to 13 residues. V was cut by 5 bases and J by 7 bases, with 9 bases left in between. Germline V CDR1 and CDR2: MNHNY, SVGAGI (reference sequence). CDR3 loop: CASSPLSNSPLHF. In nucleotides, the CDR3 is TGTGCCAGCAGTCCCCTTTCAAATTCACCCCTCCACTTT.

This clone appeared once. The CDR3 spells CASSQDIVGLAEYNEQFF. CDR3 nucleotides: TGCGCCAGCAGCCAAGACATTGTAGGACTAGCGGAGTACAATGAGCAGTTCTTC. This chain connects TRBV4-3 to TRBJ2-1; TRBD2 matches 10 bases. The germline CDR1 and CDR2 sequences are LGHNA and YSLEER. The CDR3 has 18 amino acids. V lost 0 bases, J lost 4 bases, and 9 bases stayed unmatched.

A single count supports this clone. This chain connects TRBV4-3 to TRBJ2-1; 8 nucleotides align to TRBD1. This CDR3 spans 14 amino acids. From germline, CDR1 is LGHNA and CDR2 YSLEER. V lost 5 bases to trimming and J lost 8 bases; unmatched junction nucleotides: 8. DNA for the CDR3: TGCGCCAGCAGCTTGAGGGACAGGCCGCATGAGCAGTTCTTC. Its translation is CASSLRDRPHEQFF.

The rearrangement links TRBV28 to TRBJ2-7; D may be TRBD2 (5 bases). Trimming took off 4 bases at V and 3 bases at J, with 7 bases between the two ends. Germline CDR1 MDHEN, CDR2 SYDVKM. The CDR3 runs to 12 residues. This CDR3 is CASSWAGYEQYF. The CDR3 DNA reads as TGTGCCAGCAGTTGGGCGGGCTACGAGCAGTACTTC.

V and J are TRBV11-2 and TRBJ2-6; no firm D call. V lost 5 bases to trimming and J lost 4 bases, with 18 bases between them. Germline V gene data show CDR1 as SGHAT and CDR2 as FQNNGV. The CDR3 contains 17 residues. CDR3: CASSLGSVGSGANVLTF. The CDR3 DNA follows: TGTGCCAGCAGCCTTGGGTCGGTGGGGTCGGGGGCCAACGTCCTGACTTTC.

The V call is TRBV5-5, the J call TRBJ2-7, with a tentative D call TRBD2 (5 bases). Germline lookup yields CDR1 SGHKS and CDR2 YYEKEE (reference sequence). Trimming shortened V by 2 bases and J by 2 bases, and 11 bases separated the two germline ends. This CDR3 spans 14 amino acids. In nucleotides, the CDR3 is TGTGCCAGCAGCTTCGGAGGTGGTCCCTACGAGCAGTACTTC. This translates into CASSFGGGPYEQYF. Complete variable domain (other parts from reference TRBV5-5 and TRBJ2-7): DAGVTQSPTHLIKTRGQQVTLRCSPISGHKSVSWYQQVLGQGPQFIFQYYEKEERGRGNFPDRFSARQFPNYSSELNVNALLLGDSALYLCASSFGGGPYEQYFGPGTRLTVT.

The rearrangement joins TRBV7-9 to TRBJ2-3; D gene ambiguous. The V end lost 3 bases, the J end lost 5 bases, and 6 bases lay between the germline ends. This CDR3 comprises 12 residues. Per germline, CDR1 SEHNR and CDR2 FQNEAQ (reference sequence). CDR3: CASSFQEDTQYF. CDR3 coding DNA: TGTGCCAGCAGCTTCCAGGAAGATACGCAGTATTTT.

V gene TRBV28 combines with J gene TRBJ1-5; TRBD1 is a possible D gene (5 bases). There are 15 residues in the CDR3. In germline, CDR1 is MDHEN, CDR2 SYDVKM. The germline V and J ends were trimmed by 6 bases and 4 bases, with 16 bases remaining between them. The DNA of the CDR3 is TGTGCCAGCAGGCCTAACGGGGACGGGAATCAGCCCCAGCATTTT. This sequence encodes CASRPNGDGNQPQHF. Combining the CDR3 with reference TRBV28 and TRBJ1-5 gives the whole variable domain DVKVTQSSRYLVKRTGEKVFLECVQDMDHENMFWYRQDPGLGLRLIYFSYDVKMKEKGDIPEGYSVSREKKERFSLILESASTNQTSMYLCASRPNGDGNQPQHFGDGTRLSIL.

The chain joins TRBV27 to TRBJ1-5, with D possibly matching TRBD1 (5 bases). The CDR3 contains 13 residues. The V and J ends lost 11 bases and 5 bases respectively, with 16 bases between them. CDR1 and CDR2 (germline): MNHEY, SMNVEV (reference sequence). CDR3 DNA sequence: TGTGCCGCGGGATGGGGCCGTGATCAGCCCCAGCATTTT. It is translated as CAAGWGRDQPQHF.

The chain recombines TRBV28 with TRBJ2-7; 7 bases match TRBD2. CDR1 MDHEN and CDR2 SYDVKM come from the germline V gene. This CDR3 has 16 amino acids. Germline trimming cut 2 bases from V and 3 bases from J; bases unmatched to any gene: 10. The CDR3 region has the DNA TGTGCCAGCAGTTTAACTAGGGGAGGGGAAAGCTACGAGCAGTACTTC. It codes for CASSLTRGGESYEQYF.

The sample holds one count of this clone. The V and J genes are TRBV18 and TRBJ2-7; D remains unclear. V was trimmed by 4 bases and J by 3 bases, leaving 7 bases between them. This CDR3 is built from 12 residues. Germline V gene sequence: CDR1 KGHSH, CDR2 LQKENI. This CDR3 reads CASSLTLYEQYF. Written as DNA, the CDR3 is TGTGCCAGCTCACTCACCCTCTACGAGCAGTACTTC.

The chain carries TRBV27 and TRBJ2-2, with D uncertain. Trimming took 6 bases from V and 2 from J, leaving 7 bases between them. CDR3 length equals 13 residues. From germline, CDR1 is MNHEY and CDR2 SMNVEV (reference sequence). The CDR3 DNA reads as TGTGCCAGCAGCGGTGCCAACACCGGGGAGCTGTTTTTT. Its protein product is CASSGANTGELFF.

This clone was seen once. The chain's CDR3 is CASSLAGTEAYEQYF. CDR3 in DNA: TGTGCCAGCAGCCTCGCGGGGACAGAGGCCTACGAGCAGTACTTC. The rearrangement links TRBV7-2 to TRBJ2-7; weak D call: TRBD1 (7 bases). The CDR3 totals 15 residues. V lost 5 bases and J 2 bases, leaving 16 bases between the germline ends. Germline assignment: CDR1 SGHTA and CDR2 FQGNSA.

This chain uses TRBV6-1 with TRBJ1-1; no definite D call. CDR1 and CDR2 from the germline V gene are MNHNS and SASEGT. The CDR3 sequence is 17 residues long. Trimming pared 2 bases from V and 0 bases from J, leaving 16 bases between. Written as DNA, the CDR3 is TGTGCCAGCAGTGAACCATCTTTCCCCAGATTGAACACTGAAGCTTTCTTT. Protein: CASSEPSFPRLNTEAFF.

The CDR3 sequence is CASSANSVTGANVLTF. The CDR3 DNA is TGTGCCAGCAGTGCCAATTCGGTAACTGGGGCCAACGTCCTGACTTTC. The chain combines TRBV27 with TRBJ2-6; no reliable D call. CDR3 size: 16 residues. Germline CDR1 is MNHEY and CDR2 is SMNVEV (reference sequence). V was shortened by 5 bases and J by 2 bases, with 13 bases between the two germline ends.

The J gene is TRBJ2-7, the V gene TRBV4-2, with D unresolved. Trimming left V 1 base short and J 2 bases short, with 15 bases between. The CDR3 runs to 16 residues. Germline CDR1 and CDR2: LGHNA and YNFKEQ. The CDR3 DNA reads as TGTGCCAGCAGCCAAGGGGCCGTGACCTCTGCCTACGAGCAGTACTTC. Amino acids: CASSQGAVTSAYEQYF.

The CDR3 spells CAWKVGTEAFF. CDR3 bases: TGTGCCTGGAAGGTAGGCACTGAAGCTTTCTTT. This sequence joins TRBV30 and TRBJ1-1; D unclear. Germline CDR1 is GTSNPN and CDR2 is SVGIG (reference sequence). V lost 4 bases, J lost 4 bases, and 7 bases lay in between. The CDR3 loop spans 11 amino acids.

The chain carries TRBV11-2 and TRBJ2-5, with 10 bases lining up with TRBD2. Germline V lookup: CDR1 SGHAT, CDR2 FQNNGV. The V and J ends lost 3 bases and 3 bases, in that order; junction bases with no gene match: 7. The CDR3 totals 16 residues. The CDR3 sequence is CASSFSGRSYEETQYF. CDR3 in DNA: TGTGCCAGCAGCTTTAGCGGGAGGAGCTATGAAGAGACCCAGTACTTC.

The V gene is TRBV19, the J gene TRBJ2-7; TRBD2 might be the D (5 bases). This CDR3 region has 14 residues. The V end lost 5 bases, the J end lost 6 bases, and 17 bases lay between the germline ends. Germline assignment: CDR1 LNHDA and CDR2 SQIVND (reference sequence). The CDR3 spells CASSAGVSGSEQYF. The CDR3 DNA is TGTGCCAGTAGTGCGGGCGTTTCGGGTTCCGAGCAGTACTTC. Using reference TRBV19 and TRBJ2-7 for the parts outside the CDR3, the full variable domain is DGGITQSPKYLFRKEGQNVTLSCEQNLNHDAMYWYRQDPGQGLRLIYYSQIVNDFQKGDIAEGYSVSREKKESFPLTVTSAQKNPTAFYLCASSAGVSGSEQYFGPGTRLTVT.

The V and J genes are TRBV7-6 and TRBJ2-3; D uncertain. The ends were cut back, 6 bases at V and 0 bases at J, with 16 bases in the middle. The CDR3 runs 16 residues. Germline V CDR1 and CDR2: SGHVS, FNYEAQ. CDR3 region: CASSYNRAPSTDTQYF. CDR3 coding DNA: TGTGCCAGCAGTTACAACCGGGCCCCGAGCACAGATACGCAGTATTTT.

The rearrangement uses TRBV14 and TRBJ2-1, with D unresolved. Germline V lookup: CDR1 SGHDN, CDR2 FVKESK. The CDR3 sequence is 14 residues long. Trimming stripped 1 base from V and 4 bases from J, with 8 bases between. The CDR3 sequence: CASSQVFGYNEQFF. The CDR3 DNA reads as TGTGCCAGCAGCCAAGTGTTCGGTTACAATGAGCAGTTCTTC.

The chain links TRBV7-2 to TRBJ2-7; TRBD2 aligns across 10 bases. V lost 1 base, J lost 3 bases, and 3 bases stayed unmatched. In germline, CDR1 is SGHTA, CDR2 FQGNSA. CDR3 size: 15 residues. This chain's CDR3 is CASSLGGTSVYEQYF. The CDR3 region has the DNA TGTGCCAGCAGCTTAGGAGGGACTAGCGTCTACGAGCAGTACTTC.

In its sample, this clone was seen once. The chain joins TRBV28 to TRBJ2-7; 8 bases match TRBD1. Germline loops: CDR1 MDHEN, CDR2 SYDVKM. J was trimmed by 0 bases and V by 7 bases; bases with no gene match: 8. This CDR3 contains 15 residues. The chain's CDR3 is CASTLGQAISYEQYF. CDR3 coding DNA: TGTGCCAGCACCTTGGGACAGGCAATCTCCTACGAGCAGTACTTC.

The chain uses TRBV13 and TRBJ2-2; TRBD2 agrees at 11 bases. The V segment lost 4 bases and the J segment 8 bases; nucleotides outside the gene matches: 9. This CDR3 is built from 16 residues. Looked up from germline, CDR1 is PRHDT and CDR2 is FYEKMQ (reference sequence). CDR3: CASSYSSGRIGGELFF. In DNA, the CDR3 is TGTGCCAGCAGCTACTCTAGCGGGAGGATTGGTGGGGAGCTGTTTTTT.